The next 28 T cell receptor beta chains were all read from a single sample in a study of blood T cell repertoires in COVID-19. Sequenced by immunoSEQ multiplex PCR; TCRdb stores in-frame clones only, minus some. The sample lists roughly 80,000 clones, 78% occurring once. The sequencing sample was made of peripheral blood. These receptors came from a human donor in a cohort sampled during active COVID-19.

Only a few counts were recorded for this clone. The V and J genes are TRBV21-1 and TRBJ2-7; the table's D call TRBD2 went unverified against the DNA. TRBV21-1 is a listed pseudogene. The CDR3 is made up of 16 amino acids. CDR3 protein: CASTNNGLAGAYEQYV. The CDR3 bases are TGTGCCAGCACCAATAACGGGCTAGCGGGGGCCTACGAGCAGTACGTC.

The chain joins TRBV6-2 or TRBV6-3 to TRBJ1-1; D is ambiguous. Germline V gene sequence: CDR1 MNHEY, CDR2 SVGEGT. Between the trimmed V and J ends, which lost 4 bases and 4 bases, there was a span of 22 bases. This CDR3 comprises 17 residues. CDR3 nucleotides: TGTGCCAGCAGTTCGTCTGCCGGCTCCCCTTCGGGCACTGAAGCTTTCTTT. This codes for CASSSSAGSPSGTEAFF.

This clone has a single count. The V and J genes are TRBV5-1 and TRBJ2-7; 9 bases agree with TRBD1. Germline loops: CDR1 SGHRS, CDR2 YFSETQ. The CDR3 sequence is 13 residues long. The V segment lost 6 bases and the J segment 4 bases; nucleotides outside the gene matches: 5. CDR3 in amino acids: CASTPGTGYEQYF. The DNA for the CDR3 is TGCGCCAGCACTCCCGGGACAGGGTACGAGCAGTACTTC. Looking up the rest from reference TRBV5-1 and TRBJ2-7 gives the full variable domain: KAGVTQTPRYLIKTRGQQVTLSCSPISGHRSVSWYQQTPGQGLQFLFEYFSETQRNKGNFPGRFSGRQFSNSRSEMNVSTLELGDSALYLCASTPGTGYEQYFGPGTRLTVT.

The V call is TRBV3-1 (or the pseudogene TRBV3-2), the J call TRBJ2-3, with 7 positions matching TRBD1. Germline values: CDR1 LGHDT, CDR2 YNNKEL (reference sequence). This CDR3 has 16 amino acids. With V trimmed by 1 base and J by 8 bases, 12 bases remained unmatched. CDR3 sequence: CASSQAGTAWMFTQYF. The CDR3 coding sequence is TGTGCCAGCAGCCAAGCCGGGACAGCTTGGATGTTTACGCAGTATTTT.

This rearrangement joins TRBV27 to TRBJ2-2; 10 bases agree with TRBD1. CDR1 and CDR2 from the germline V gene are MNHEY and SMNVEV (reference sequence). Trimming at V came to 4 bases and at J to 3 bases, leaving 5 bases not matched to a gene. The CDR3 runs to 16 residues. CDR3 in amino acids: CASSSGGQGYTGELFF. CDR3 DNA sequence: TGTGCCAGCAGTTCAGGGGGACAGGGGTACACCGGGGAGCTGTTTTTT.

V is TRBV7-8 and J is TRBJ1-1; D remains unclear. V was shortened by 2 bases and J by 7 bases, with 20 bases between the two germline ends. Germline CDR1 reads SGHVS; CDR2 reads FQNEAQ. The CDR3 runs to 16 residues. The CDR3 DNA reads TGTGCCAGCAGCTTAAACGGAGAAAGGAGAGGTGGTGAAGCTTTCTTT. Its translation is CASSLNGERRGGEAFF.

The chain has TRBV7-3 and TRBJ2-3, with a tentative D call TRBD1 (6 bases). CDR3 length: 14 residues. V lost 3 bases to trimming and J lost 3 bases, with 10 bases between them. The germline gives CDR1 SGHTA, CDR2 FQGTGA. In nucleotides, the CDR3 is TGTGCCAGCAGCTTCCAGGGGATGACAGATACGCAGTATTTT. Amino acids: CASSFQGMTDTQYF.

This clone was recorded at least ten times. The chain has TRBV29-1 and TRBJ2-2; TRBD2 aligns across 9 bases. In germline, CDR1 is SQVTM, CDR2 ANQGSEA. V dropped 4 bases and J dropped 6; count of bases not matched to a gene: 3. This CDR3 spans 13 amino acids. The CDR3 protein is CSVAWTSAGELFF. CDR3 sequence (DNA): TGCAGCGTTGCCTGGACTAGCGCCGGGGAGCTGTTTTTT.

V usage is TRBV5-5 and J usage is TRBJ2-1, with 8 nucleotides matching TRBD2. CDR3 length: 16 residues. The J segment lost 6 bases and the V segment lost 4 bases, leaving 12 bases of the junction unmatched. Germline CDR1 and CDR2: SGHKS and YYEKEE (reference sequence). CDR3 loop: CASSRGGSGTSNEQFF. In DNA form, the CDR3 reads TGTGCCAGCAGCCGGGGAGGTAGCGGGACTTCCAATGAGCAGTTCTTC.

V is TRBV11-3 and J is TRBJ2-1, with 7 bases fitting TRBD2. Germline lookup yields CDR1 SGHNT and CDR2 YENEEA. This CDR3 spans 15 amino acids. Unmatched junction bases numbered 7, after V lost 1 base and J lost 7 bases. CDR3 sequence: CASSLASGNTNEQFF. Here the CDR3 DNA reads TGTGCCAGCAGCTTAGCGAGCGGGAATACGAATGAGCAGTTCTTC.

The CDR3 DNA sequence: TGTGCCAGCAGTTTAGGGCAGTCTGGGGCCAACGTCCTGACTTTC. It yields the protein CASSLGQSGANVLTF. The genes are TRBV28 and TRBJ2-6; D gene ambiguous. This CDR3 region has 15 residues. V shed 2 bases and J shed 1 base, with 6 bases lying between them. The V gene's germline CDR1 is MDHEN and CDR2 SYDVKM.

The chain is built from TRBV7-9 and TRBJ1-1; 12 nucleotides align to TRBD1. V dropped 6 bases and J dropped 1; count of bases not matched to a gene: 3. CDR3 size: 15 residues. Per the germline V gene, CDR1 is SEHNR and CDR2 is FQNEAQ (reference sequence). The CDR3 loop reads CASRGQGARNTEAFF. CDR3 sequence (DNA): TGTGCCAGCAGGGGACAGGGGGCGCGGAACACTGAAGCTTTCTTT. The full variable domain, its missing parts supplied by reference TRBV7-9 and TRBJ1-1, is DTGVSQNPRHKITKRGQNVTFRCDPISEHNRLYWYRQTLGQGPEFLTYFQNEAQLEKSRLLSDRFSAERPKGSFSTLEIQRTEQGDSAMYLCASRGQGARNTEAFFGQGTRLTVV.

The genes are TRBV6-5 and TRBJ1-1; no definite D call. The CDR3 is 13 residues long. CDR1 and CDR2 (germline): MNHEY, SVGAGI. Between the trimmed V and J ends, which lost 2 bases and 1 base, there was a span of 5 bases. Here the CDR3 reads CASSYIKNTEAFF. DNA for the CDR3: TGTGCCAGCAGTTACATCAAGAACACTGAAGCTTTCTTT.

This clone is a singleton in its sample. The CDR3 DNA sequence: TGTGCCAGCAGCTTATCCGAGGGCTTGGGTGGCTACACCTTC. This gives the protein CASSLSEGLGGYTF. The chain has TRBV7-9 and TRBJ1-2; D is unresolved. The V end was cut by 2 bases, the J end by 7 bases, with 14 bases between. Germline CDR1 is SEHNR and CDR2 is FQNEAQ (reference sequence). The CDR3 consists of 14 residues.

The CDR3 protein is CAWTQVGAYNSPLHF. CDR3 bases: TGTGCCTGGACCCAAGTCGGGGCCTATAATTCACCCCTCCACTTT. The chain employs TRBV30 and TRBJ1-6; D ambiguous. The ends were cut back, 4 bases at V and 2 bases at J, with 12 bases in the middle. The V gene's germline CDR1 is GTSNPN and CDR2 SVGIG (reference sequence). The CDR3 length is 15 residues. The full variable domain, completed using reference TRBV30 and TRBJ1-6, is SQTIHQWPATLVQPVGSPLSLECTVEGTSNPNLYWYRQAAGRGLQLLFYSVGIGQISSEVPQNLSASRPQDRQFILSSKKLLLSDSGFYLCAWTQVGAYNSPLHFGNGTRLTVT.

Comments on this clone: A junction end diverges from the germline sequence, so it may reflect a read error. The CDR3 sequence is CVSSPRTSGGTPGVF. In nucleotides, the CDR3 is TGTGTCAGCAGCCCACGAACTAGCGGGGGGACCCCCGGGGTCTTC. The V and J genes are TRBV11-3 and TRBJ2-1; 12 positions match TRBD2. CDR1 and CDR2 from the germline V gene are SGHNT and YENEEA. The CDR3 runs 15 residues.

The chain recombines TRBV10-1 with TRBJ1-5; maybe TRBD1 (5 bases). V lost 6 bases to trimming and J lost 5 bases, with 14 bases between them. Germline values: CDR1 WNHNN, CDR2 SYGVQD (reference sequence). CDR3 length equals 14 residues. Written as DNA, the CDR3 is TGCGCCAGCAGACAGACAGTGACCCATCAGCCCCAGCATTTT. Translation gives CASRQTVTHQPQHF.

The genes are TRBV14 and TRBJ2-2; TRBD2 matches at 8 bases. The CDR3 totals 14 residues. The ends lost 4 bases at V and 6 bases at J; junction bases unmatched: 4. The germline gives CDR1 SGHDN, CDR2 FVKESK. The CDR3: CASSLGLVSGELFF. The CDR3 region has the DNA TGTGCCAGCAGCCTGGGACTAGTTTCCGGGGAGCTGTTTTTT.

The chain carries TRBV6-5 and TRBJ2-7; 10 bases are shared with TRBD1. Germline-derived CDR1 and CDR2 are MNHEY and SVGAGI. CDR3 length: 13 amino acids. The ends lost 7 bases at V and 4 bases at J; junction bases unmatched: 4. CDR3 bases: TGTGCCAGCACCCCGGGACAGGGGTACGAGCAGTACGTC. Its protein is CASTPGQGYEQYV.

The genes are TRBV27 and TRBJ1-6; tentative D call: TRBD1 (5 bases). CDR3 length equals 17 residues. Germline loops: CDR1 MNHEY, CDR2 SMNVEV (reference sequence). V was cut by 4 bases and J by 0 bases, with 13 bases left in between. The CDR3, as DNA: TGTGCCAGCAGTTCTTTGACAGTGAGCTCCTATAATTCACCCCTCCACTTT. It translates to CASSSLTVSSYNSPLHF.

This clone was counted between two and nine times. CDR3 nucleotide sequence: TGTGCCAGCACCCCAAGGACAGGGAACTCACCCCTCCACTTT. Encoded protein: CASTPRTGNSPLHF. V and J are TRBV28 and TRBJ1-6; 8 nucleotides align to TRBD1. Germline V CDR1 and CDR2: MDHEN, SYDVKM. The CDR3 has 14 residues. The junction had 9 bases not matched to a gene; V was cut back by 7 bases and J by 10 bases.

The V gene is TRBV6-1, the J gene TRBJ1-2; tentatively, D is TRBD1 (5 bases). The germline V gene encodes CDR1 MNHNS and CDR2 SASEGT. CDR3 length: 15 residues. The V end was cut by 3 bases, the J end by 4 bases, with 15 bases between. CDR3 in amino acids: CASSDTRDGGYGYTF. The CDR3 nucleotides read TGTGCCAGCAGTGATACCCGGGACGGGGGCTATGGCTACACCTTC.

This chain joins TRBV2 and TRBJ1-3, with a tentative D call TRBD1 (6 bases). The germline V and J ends were trimmed by 6 bases and 0 bases, with 12 bases remaining between them. From germline, CDR1 is SNHLY and CDR2 FYNNEI. The CDR3 covers 15 residues. This CDR3 reads CASRADRSSGNTIYF. The DNA of the CDR3 is TGTGCCAGCAGAGCGGACAGAAGCTCTGGAAACACCATATATTTT.

This chain links TRBV24-1 with TRBJ2-1; 7 bases agree with TRBD1. CDR3 length: 16 amino acids. CDR1 and CDR2 (germline): KGHDR, SFDVKD. Unmatched junction bases numbered 7, after V lost 4 bases and J lost 2 bases. The CDR3 DNA follows: TGTGCCACCAGTGAGGCCGGGACAGTTACCTACAATGAGCAGTTCTTC. It yields the protein CATSEAGTVTYNEQFF.

V and J are TRBV11-2 and TRBJ1-4, with 10 bases that match TRBD1. Germline V lookup: CDR1 SGHAT, CDR2 FQNNGV. Trimming removed 3 bases from V and 4 bases from J; junction bases left unmatched: 11. This CDR3 is built from 18 residues. For the CDR3, the DNA is TGTGCCAGCAGCTTGTACCGGGACAGGGGTAAGAATAATGAAAAACTGTTTTTT. It specifies CASSLYRDRGKNNEKLFF.

V and J are TRBV4-1 and TRBJ2-2; D is unresolved. Germline assignment: CDR1 MGHRA and CDR2 YSYEKL. V lost 1 base to trimming and J lost 4 bases, with 10 bases between them. CDR3 length equals 15 residues. The CDR3 region has the DNA TGCGCCAGCAGCCAAGGCCCACAGATCACCGGGGAGCTGTTTTTT. Protein: CASSQGPQITGELFF.

The V and J genes are TRBV11-3 and TRBJ2-2; 8 nucleotides match TRBD1. The length of the CDR3 is 16 residues. Germline V CDR1 and CDR2: SGHNT, YENEEA. V trimming: 5 bases; J trimming: 4 bases; junction bases outside the gene matches: 9. The DNA of the CDR3 is TGTGCCAGCAGCCCCAGGACAGGGCAGGGCACCGGGGAGCTGTTTTTT. Translated: CASSPRTGQGTGELFF.

V usage is TRBV28 and J usage is TRBJ2-1, with 7 bases matching TRBD1. V was clipped by 5 bases and J by 5 bases; unmatched bases: 12. CDR1 and CDR2 from the germline V gene are MDHEN and SYDVKM. This CDR3 has 16 residues. The CDR3 sequence is CASSNLPGQINNEQFF. The CDR3 nucleotides read TGTGCCAGCAGTAACCTACCGGGACAGATCAACAATGAGCAGTTCTTC.